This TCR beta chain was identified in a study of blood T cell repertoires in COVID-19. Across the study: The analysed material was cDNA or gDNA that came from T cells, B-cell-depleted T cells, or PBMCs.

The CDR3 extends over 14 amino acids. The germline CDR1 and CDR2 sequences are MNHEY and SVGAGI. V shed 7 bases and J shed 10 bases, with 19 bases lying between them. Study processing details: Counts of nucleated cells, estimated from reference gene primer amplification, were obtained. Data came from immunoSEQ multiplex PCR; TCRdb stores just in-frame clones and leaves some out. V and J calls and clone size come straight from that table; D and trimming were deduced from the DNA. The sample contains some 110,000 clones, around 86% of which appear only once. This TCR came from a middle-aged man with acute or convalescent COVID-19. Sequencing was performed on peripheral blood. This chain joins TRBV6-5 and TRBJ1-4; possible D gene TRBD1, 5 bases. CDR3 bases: TGTGCCAGCACCCTCGACAGAGAACACGGAAAACTGTTTTTT. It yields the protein CASTLDREHGKLFF.